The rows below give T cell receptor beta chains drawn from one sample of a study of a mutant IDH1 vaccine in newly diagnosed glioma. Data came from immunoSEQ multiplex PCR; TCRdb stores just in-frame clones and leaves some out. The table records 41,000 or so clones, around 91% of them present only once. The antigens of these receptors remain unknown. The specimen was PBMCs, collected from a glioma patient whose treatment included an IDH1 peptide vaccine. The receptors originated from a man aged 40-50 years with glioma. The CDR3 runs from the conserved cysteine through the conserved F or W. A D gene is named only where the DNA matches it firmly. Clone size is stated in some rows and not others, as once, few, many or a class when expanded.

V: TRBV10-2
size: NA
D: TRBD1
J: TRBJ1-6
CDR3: CASNRGRDNSPLHF
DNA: TGCGCCAGCAACAGGGGGAGAGATAATTCACCCCTCCACTTT

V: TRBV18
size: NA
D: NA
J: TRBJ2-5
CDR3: CASSLSREQETQYF
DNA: TGTGCCAGCTCACTATCCCGGGAGCAAGAGACCCAGTACTTC

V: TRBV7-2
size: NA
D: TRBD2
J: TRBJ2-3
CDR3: CASSFYSGRDSGDTQYF
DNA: TGTGCCAGCAGCTTCTATAGCGGGAGGGATTCTGGGGATACGCAGTATTTT

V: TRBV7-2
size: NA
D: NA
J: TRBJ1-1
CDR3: CASSLEGLEVTEAFF
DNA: TGTGCCAGCAGCTTAGAAGGGTTAGAAGTCACTGAAGCTTTCTTT

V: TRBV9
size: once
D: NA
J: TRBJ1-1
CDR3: CASSVESRGTEAFF
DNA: TGTGCCAGCAGCGTAGAGTCCCGGGGCACTGAAGCTTTCTTT

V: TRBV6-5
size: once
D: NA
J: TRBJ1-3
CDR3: CASSPGTVGNTIYF
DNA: TGTGCCAGCAGCCCCGGGACGGTTGGAAACACCATATATTTT

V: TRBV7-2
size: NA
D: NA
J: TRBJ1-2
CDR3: CASSQGGGTGLGYGYTF
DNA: TGTGCCAGCAGCCAGGGAGGTGGAACAGGGCTCGGCTATGGCTACACCTTC

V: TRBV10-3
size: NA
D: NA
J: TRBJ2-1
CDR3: CAISGTQTTNEQFF
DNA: TGTGCCATCAGTGGGACACAGACTACAAATGAGCAGTTCTTC

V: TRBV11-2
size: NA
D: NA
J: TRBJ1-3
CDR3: CASSPTGGNTIYF
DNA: TGTGCCAGCAGCCCTACCGGGGGAAACACCATATATTTT

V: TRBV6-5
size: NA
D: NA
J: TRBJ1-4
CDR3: CASSRSRDGGKLFF
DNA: TGTGCCAGTTCAAGGAGCAGGGACGGTGGGAAACTGTTTTTT

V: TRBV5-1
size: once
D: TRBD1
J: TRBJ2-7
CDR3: CASSWTGQGAGEQYF
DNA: TGCGCCAGCAGCTGGACCGGACAGGGGGCAGGGGAGCAGTACTTC

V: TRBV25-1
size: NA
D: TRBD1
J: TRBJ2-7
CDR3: CASSGPGQGYEQYF
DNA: TGTGCCAGCAGTGGACCGGGACAGGGTTACGAGCAGTACTTC

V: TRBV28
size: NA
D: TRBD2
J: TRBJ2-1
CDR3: CASRSLSSGRYNEQFF
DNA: TGTGCCAGCCGGTCCCTTTCTAGCGGCCGCTACAATGAGCAGTTCTTC

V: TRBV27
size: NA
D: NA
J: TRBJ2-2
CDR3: CASSFIAFANTGELFF
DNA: TGTGCCAGCAGTTTTATTGCGTTCGCGAACACCGGGGAGCTGTTTTTT

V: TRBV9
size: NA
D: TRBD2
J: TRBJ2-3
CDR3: CASSARLAGGTDTQYF
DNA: TGTGCCAGCAGCGCCCGACTAGCGGGGGGCACAGATACGCAGTATTTT

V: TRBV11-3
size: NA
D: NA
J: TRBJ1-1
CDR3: CASSPTGNTEAFF
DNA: TGTGCCAGCAGCCCGACAGGGAACACTGAAGCTTTCTTT

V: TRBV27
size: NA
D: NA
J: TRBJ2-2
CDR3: CASSFGQFGELFF
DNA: TGTGCCAGCAGTTTCGGGCAGTTCGGGGAGCTGTTTTTT

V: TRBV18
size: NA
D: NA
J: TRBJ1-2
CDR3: CASSPPTYGSYGYTF
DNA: TGTGCCAGCTCACCACCAACCTACGGGAGCTATGGCTACACCTTC

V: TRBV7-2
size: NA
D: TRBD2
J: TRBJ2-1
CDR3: CASSVSGLNEQFF
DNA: TGTGCCAGCAGCGTTAGCGGGTTGAATGAGCAGTTCTTC

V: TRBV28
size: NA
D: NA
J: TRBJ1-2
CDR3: CASSTGDPRGYTF
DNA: TGTGCCAGCAGTACGGGGGACCCTCGGGGCTACACCTTC

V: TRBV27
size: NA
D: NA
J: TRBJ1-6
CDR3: CASSFYPGQSRSPLHF
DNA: TGTGCCAGCAGTTTTTACCCCGGACAGAGCCGCTCACCCCTCCACTTT

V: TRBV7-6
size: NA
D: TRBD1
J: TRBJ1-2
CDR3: CASSGTGDYGYTF
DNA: TGTGCCAGCAGCGGGACAGGGGACTATGGCTACACCTTC

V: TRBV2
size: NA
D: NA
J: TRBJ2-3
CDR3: CASSAASRPSTDTQYF
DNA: TGTGCCAGCAGTGCGGCTAGCAGACCTAGCACAGATACGCAGTATTTT

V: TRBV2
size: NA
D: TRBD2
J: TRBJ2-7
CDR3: CASIPTSGSRAQYF
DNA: TGTGCCAGCATTCCGACTAGCGGGAGTAGAGCGCAGTACTTC

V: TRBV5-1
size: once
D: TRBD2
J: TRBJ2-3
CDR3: CASSRTSGGGKAYADTQYF
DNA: TGCGCCAGCAGCCGGACTAGCGGGGGAGGAAAGGCTTATGCAGATACGCAGTATTTT

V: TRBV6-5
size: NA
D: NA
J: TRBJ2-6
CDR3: CASTPGVAGANVLTF
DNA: TGTGCCAGCACCCCAGGGGTTGCTGGGGCCAACGTCCTGACTTTC

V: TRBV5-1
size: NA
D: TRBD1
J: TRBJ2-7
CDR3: CASRPLGQGDYEQYF
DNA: TGCGCCAGCAGGCCCCTTGGGCAGGGGGACTACGAGCAGTACTTC

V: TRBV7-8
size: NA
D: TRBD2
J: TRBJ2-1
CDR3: CASSLRLAGPNEQFF
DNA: TGTGCCAGCAGCTTGCGGCTAGCGGGCCCTAATGAGCAGTTCTTC

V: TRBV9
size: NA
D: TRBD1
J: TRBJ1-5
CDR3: CASSVGQGGLPQHF
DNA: TGTGCCAGCAGCGTAGGACAGGGAGGGTTGCCCCAGCATTTT

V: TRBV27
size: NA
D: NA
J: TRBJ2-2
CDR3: CASSVEWITGELFF
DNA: TGTGCCAGCAGTGTTGAGTGGATCACCGGGGAGCTGTTTTTT

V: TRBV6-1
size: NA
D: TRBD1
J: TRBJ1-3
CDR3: CASTPQGRTGNTIYF
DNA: TGTGCCAGCACTCCACAGGGGCGGACTGGAAACACCATATATTTT

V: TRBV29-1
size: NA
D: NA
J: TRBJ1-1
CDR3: CSVERVSRAFF
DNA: TGCAGCGTTGAAAGGGTCAGCAGAGCTTTCTTT

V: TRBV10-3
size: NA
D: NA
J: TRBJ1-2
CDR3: CAISEAGEGRYTF
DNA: TGTGCCATCAGTGAGGCAGGAGAAGGGCGCTACACCTTC

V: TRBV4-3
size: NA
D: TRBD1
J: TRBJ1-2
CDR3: CASSQAGTGGGYGYTF
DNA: TGCGCCAGCAGCCAAGCCGGGACAGGGGGCGGCTATGGCTACACCTTC

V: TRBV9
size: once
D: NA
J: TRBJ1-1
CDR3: CASSVEDGDSNTEAFF
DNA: TGTGCCAGCAGCGTAGAGGACGGGGACTCGAACACTGAAGCTTTCTTT

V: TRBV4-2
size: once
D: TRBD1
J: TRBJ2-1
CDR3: CASSRTGTGRNEQFF
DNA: TGTGCCAGCAGCCGTACCGGGACAGGGAGGAATGAGCAGTTCTTC

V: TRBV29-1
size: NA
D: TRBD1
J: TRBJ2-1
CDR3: CSCNRGPSSYNEQFF
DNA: TGCAGCTGCAACAGGGGTCCGAGCTCCTACAATGAGCAGTTCTTC

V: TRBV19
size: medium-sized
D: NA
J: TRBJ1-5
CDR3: CASRTLEGTSNQPQHF
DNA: TGTGCCAGTAGGACCCTTGAGGGAACTAGCAATCAGCCCCAGCATTTT

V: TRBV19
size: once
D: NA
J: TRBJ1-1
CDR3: CASSPPDGNTEAFF
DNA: TGTGCCAGTAGTCCTCCGGACGGGAACACTGAAGCTTTCTTT

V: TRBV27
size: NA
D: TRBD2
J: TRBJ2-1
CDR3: CASSRRPGLAGGRDEQFF
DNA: TGTGCCAGCAGCCGACGTCCGGGACTAGCGGGAGGCAGGGATGAGCAGTTCTTC

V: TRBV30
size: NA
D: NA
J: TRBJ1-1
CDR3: CAWSLWNTEAFF
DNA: TGTGCCTGGAGTTTGTGGAACACTGAAGCTTTCTTT

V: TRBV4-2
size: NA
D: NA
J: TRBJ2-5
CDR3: CASSGGRLETQYF
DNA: TGTGCCAGCAGCGGCGGTCGTTTAGAGACCCAGTACTTC

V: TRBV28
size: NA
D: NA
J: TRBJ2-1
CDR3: CAILNPGDEQFF
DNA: TGTGCCATCCTAAACCCGGGGGATGAGCAGTTCTTC

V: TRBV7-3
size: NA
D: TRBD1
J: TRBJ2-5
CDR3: CASSSGTGGWETQYF
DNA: TGTGCCAGCAGCTCAGGGACAGGGGGTTGGGAGACCCAGTACTTC

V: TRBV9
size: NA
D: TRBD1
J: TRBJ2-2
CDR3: CASSPWTGPNTGELFF
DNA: TGTGCCAGCAGCCCCTGGACAGGGCCGAACACCGGGGAGCTGTTTTTT

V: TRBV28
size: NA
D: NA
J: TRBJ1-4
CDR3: CASSLRGEEEKLFF
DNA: TGTGCCAGCAGTTTAAGGGGGGAGGAGGAAAAACTGTTTTTT

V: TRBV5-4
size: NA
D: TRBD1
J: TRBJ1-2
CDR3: CASSSWDRGRDGYTF
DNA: TGTGCCAGCAGCTCCTGGGACAGGGGGAGGGATGGCTACACCTTC

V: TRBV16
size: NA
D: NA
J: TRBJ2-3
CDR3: CASSQSQFTDTQYF
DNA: TGTGCCAGCAGCCAATCACAGTTCACAGATACGCAGTATTTT

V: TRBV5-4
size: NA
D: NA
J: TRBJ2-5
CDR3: CASSPGQRKETQYF
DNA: TGTGCCAGCAGCCCGGGACAAAGGAAAGAGACCCAGTACTTC

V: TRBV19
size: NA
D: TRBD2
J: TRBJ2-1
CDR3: CASSIRFRQRGSNEQFF
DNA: TGTGCCAGTAGTATACGATTTCGGCAGCGGGGCAGCAATGAGCAGTTCTTC

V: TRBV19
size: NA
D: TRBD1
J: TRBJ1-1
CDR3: CASSATGTGVSTEAFF
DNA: TGTGCCAGTAGTGCTACCGGGACAGGGGTATCAACTGAAGCTTTCTTT

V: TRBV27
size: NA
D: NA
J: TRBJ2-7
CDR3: CASSNPGGGSYEQYF
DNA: TGTGCCAGCTCCAACCCAGGAGGGGGGAGCTACGAGCAGTACTTC

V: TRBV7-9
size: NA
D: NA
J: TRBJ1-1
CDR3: CASSLGTAEAFF
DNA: TGTGCCAGCAGCTTAGGGACGGCTGAAGCTTTCTTT

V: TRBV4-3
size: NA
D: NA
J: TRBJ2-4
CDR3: CASSQEGHQNIQYF
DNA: TGCGCCAGCAGCCAAGAGGGACATCAAAACATTCAGTACTTC

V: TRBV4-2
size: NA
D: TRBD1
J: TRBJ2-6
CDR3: CASSQGQGFGSGANVLTF
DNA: TGTGCCAGCAGCCAAGGACAGGGATTCGGCTCTGGGGCCAACGTCCTGACTTTC

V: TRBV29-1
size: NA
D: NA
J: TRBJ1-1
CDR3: CSAAEQGGNTEAFF
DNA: TGCAGCGCCGCGGAACAGGGCGGGAACACTGAAGCTTTCTTT

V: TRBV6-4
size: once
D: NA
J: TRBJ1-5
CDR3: CASSEGTVNWPQHF
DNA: TGTGCCAGCAGTGAGGGGACGGTCAATTGGCCCCAGCATTTT

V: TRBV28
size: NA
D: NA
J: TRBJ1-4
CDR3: CASITRPGVREKLFF
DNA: TGTGCCAGCATAACTCGACCGGGAGTTCGTGAAAAACTGTTTTTT

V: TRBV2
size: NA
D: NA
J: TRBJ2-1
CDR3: CASREDHYNGQFF
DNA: TGTGCCAGCAGAGAGGACCACTACAATGGGCAGTTCTTC